Listed here are 27 T cell receptor beta chains from one sample, sequenced in a study of shared clonotypes between healthy human individuals. Selected positively for CCR7 and CD45RO-negative, naive CD8 cells excluded terminally differentiated effector memory CD45RA+ cells. Sequencing used immunoSEQ multiplex PCR; TCRdb keeps in-frame clones, though not all of them. The repertoire has about 2.1 million clones, about 92% of them found once; the top ten carry over 1.5%. Specimen: naive CD8+ T cells from PBMCs. These receptors were obtained from a man in his late teens or twenties in good health. Some clones in this sample may be carry-over from other donors' samples.

The chain combines TRBV6-5 with TRBJ2-7; TRBD2 is a possible D gene (6 bases). This CDR3 has 15 residues. Trimming removed 6 bases at V and 3 bases at J, with 18 bases between. The germline CDR1 and CDR2 sequences are MNHEY and SVGAGI. The CDR3 nucleotides are TGTGCCAGCAGCCCCGGGACTCCTGATGTCTACGAGCAGTACTTC. Protein: CASSPGTPDVYEQYF.

DNA of the CDR3: TGTGCCTTGGGGACACCTAATAACTATGGCTACACCTTC. Protein: CALGTPNNYGYTF. The chain uses TRBV6-1 and TRBJ1-2; the D gene is possibly TRBD1 (6 bases). This CDR3 has 13 amino acids. V lost 11 bases and J lost 1, with 14 bases in between. Germline assignment: CDR1 MNHNS and CDR2 SASEGT.

The chain couples TRBV7-9 to TRBJ1-1, with D unclear. Germline CDR1 SEHNR, CDR2 FQNEAQ (reference sequence). CDR3 size: 18 residues. V lost 1 base to trimming and J lost 1 base, with 19 bases between them. The CDR3 loop reads CASSLGPPAFTPNTEAFF. Written as DNA, the CDR3 is TGTGCCAGCAGCTTAGGTCCCCCAGCTTTTACTCCGAACACTGAAGCTTTCTTT.

The chain couples TRBV4-2 to TRBJ2-7; the match to TRBD2 covers 14 bases. Germline-derived CDR1 and CDR2 are LGHNA and YNFKEQ. The V segment lost 3 bases and the J segment 6 bases; nucleotides outside the gene matches: 4. The CDR3 spans 15 residues. The CDR3 nucleotides are TGTGCCAGCAGCCAGGGGACTAGCGGGAGAGGCGAGCAGTACTTC. It yields the protein CASSQGTSGRGEQYF.

The chain employs TRBV10-3 and TRBJ2-1; 12 bases line up with TRBD2. The germline CDR1 and CDR2 sequences are ENHRY and SYGVKD. J gave up 8 bases and V 4 bases, and 12 bases lay outside the gene matches. The CDR3 runs to 17 residues. CDR3: CAISGGVASGREDEQFF. CDR3 coding DNA: TGTGCCATCAGTGGGGGGGTTGCTAGCGGGAGGGAAGATGAGCAGTTCTTC.

A remark on this clone: The sample has other DNA sequences that encode this CDR3 too. The chain joins TRBV19 to TRBJ2-2; D is unresolved. CDR3 length: 12 residues. V lost 7 bases, J lost 3 bases, and 6 bases lay in between. From germline, CDR1 is LNHDA and CDR2 SQIVND (reference sequence). CDR3 protein: CASKLDTGELFF. Written as DNA, the CDR3 is TGTGCCAGTAAGCTAGACACCGGGGAGCTGTTTTTT.

The chain has TRBV4-3 and TRBJ1-5; D ambiguous. The CDR3 consists of 15 residues. The V end was cut by 0 bases, the J end by 5 bases, with 11 bases between. Per the germline V gene, CDR1 is LGHNA and CDR2 is YSLEER. The CDR3 nucleotides are TGCGCCAGCAGCCAAGATGCGGGTAGGGATCAGCCCCAGCATTTT. Encoded protein: CASSQDAGRDQPQHF.

The chain couples TRBV5-4 to TRBJ1-4, with a possible D match to TRBD1 (5 bases). The CDR3 sequence is 15 residues long. Germline CDR1 and CDR2: SGHNT and YYREEE (reference sequence). Trimming shortened V by 4 bases and J by 7 bases, and 17 bases separated the two germline ends. CDR3 bases: TGTGCCAGCAGCCATGGGGGAGGTGATGGTGAAAAACTGTTTTTT. Protein product: CASSHGGGDGEKLFF.

This clone was seen a few times. The chain employs TRBV18 and TRBJ1-1, with D possibly being TRBD1 (5 bases). Germline CDR1 KGHSH, CDR2 LQKENI. The CDR3 sequence is 13 residues long. V was shortened by 5 bases and J by 2 bases, with 9 bases between the two germline ends. CDR3 nucleotide sequence: TGTGCCAGCTCAACGACAGCCAACACTGAAGCTTTCTTT. The encoded protein is CASSTTANTEAFF.

V and J are TRBV19 and TRBJ1-5; possibly TRBD1 for D (5 bases). Germline V gives CDR1 LNHDA, CDR2 SQIVND (reference sequence). V gave up 6 bases and J gave up 3 bases, with 24 bases separating them. This CDR3 region has 18 residues. The CDR3 DNA follows: TGTGCCAGTAGCCATCACCCCCCGGGGGACGCCCCCAATCAGCCCCAGCATTTT. This gives the protein CASSHHPPGDAPNQPQHF.

The J gene is TRBJ2-2, the V gene TRBV27; 7 positions match TRBD2. The germline gives CDR1 MNHEY, CDR2 SMNVEV (reference sequence). The CDR3 covers 16 residues. The V segment lost 0 bases and the J segment 7 bases; nucleotides outside the gene matches: 8. CDR3 coding DNA: TGTGCCAGCAGTTTATCGCCGGGGGAGGGGCGCGGGGAGCTGTTTTTT. It yields the protein CASSLSPGEGRGELFF.

V is TRBV2 and J is TRBJ2-3; D unclear. The V and J ends lost 0 bases and 1 base respectively, with 8 bases between them. Germline assignment: CDR1 SNHLY and CDR2 FYNNEI. The CDR3 spans 15 residues. The DNA for the CDR3 is TGTGCCAGCAGTGAAGCCAGTTTGGGCACAGATACGCAGTATTTT. Translation: CASSEASLGTDTQYF.

The chain combines TRBV7-9 with TRBJ2-3; 7 bases are shared with TRBD2. Germline values: CDR1 SEHNR, CDR2 FQNEAQ (reference sequence). The CDR3 loop spans 19 amino acids. V trimming: 0 bases; J trimming: 1 base; junction bases outside the gene matches: 13. CDR3 loop: CASSLALGTTSFRTDTQYF. Written as DNA, the CDR3 is TGTGCCAGCAGCTTAGCCCTTGGGACTACCTCATTTCGCACAGATACGCAGTATTTT.

Concerning this clone: This sample includes further DNA sequences coding for the same CDR3. This chain uses TRBV7-9 with TRBJ2-7; TRBD1 matches 7 bases. Germline V gives CDR1 SEHNR, CDR2 FQNEAQ (reference sequence). Trimming at V came to 5 bases and at J to 4 bases, leaving 2 bases not matched to a gene. The CDR3 has 12 amino acids. CDR3: CASSLRGYEQYF. CDR3 sequence (DNA): TGTGCCAGCAGCCTCAGGGGGTACGAGCAGTACTTC.

J is TRBJ2-3 and V is TRBV5-6; maybe TRBD1 (5 bases). V was cut by 4 bases and J by 4 bases, with 19 bases left in between. CDR1 SGHDT and CDR2 YYEEEE come from the germline V gene. The CDR3 covers 16 residues. The CDR3 nucleotides are TGTGCCAGCAGCCACCTAGTCAGGGAAGGCGCAGATACGCAGTATTTT. Protein: CASSHLVREGADTQYF. The variable domain in full, with the rest retrieved from reference TRBV5-6 and TRBJ2-3, is DAGVTQSPTHLIKTRGQQVTLRCSPKSGHDTVSWYQQALGQGPQFIFQYYEEEERQRGNFPDRFSGHQFPNYSSELNVNALLLGDSALYLCASSHLVREGADTQYFGPGTRLTVL.

The rearrangement joins TRBV14 to TRBJ2-3; D is ambiguous. V lost 6 bases and J lost 3, with 10 bases in between. Germline assignment: CDR1 SGHDN and CDR2 FVKESK. The CDR3 runs 13 residues. CDR3 sequence reads: CASREQSTDTQYF. The CDR3 nucleotides are TGTGCCAGCAGGGAACAGTCAACAGATACGCAGTATTTT.

A single count supports this clone. The chain recombines TRBV29-1 with TRBJ2-1; D is ambiguous. Germline lookup yields CDR1 SQVTM and CDR2 ANQGSEA. The V gene lost 4 bases and the J gene lost 8 bases, with 12 bases spanning the gap. The CDR3 is 12 amino acids. The CDR3 region is CSVVVVLYEQFF. The CDR3 DNA reads TGCAGCGTTGTGGTCGTACTCTATGAGCAGTTCTTC.

J is TRBJ2-2 and V is TRBV29-1; 11 bases map to TRBD2. In germline, CDR1 is SQVTM, CDR2 ANQGSEA. CDR3 length: 15 amino acids. The V and J ends lost 6 bases and 5 bases, in that order; junction bases with no gene match: 8. CDR3 region: CSVELAGDITGELFF. The CDR3 DNA is TGCAGCGTAGAACTAGCGGGAGATATAACCGGGGAGCTGTTTTTT.

The gene calls are TRBV28 and TRBJ2-3; no definite D call. The CDR3 covers 14 residues. CDR1 and CDR2 from the germline V gene are MDHEN and SYDVKM. V lost 3 bases and J 2 bases, leaving 9 bases between the germline ends. CDR3 DNA sequence: TGTGCCAGCAGTTTCCTGGTCTCCACAGATACGCAGTATTTT. This translates into CASSFLVSTDTQYF.

The CDR3 protein is CASRTGQNNQETQYF. CDR3 coding DNA: TGTGCCAGCAGGACGGGACAGAATAACCAAGAGACCCAGTACTTC. This chain uses TRBV28 with TRBJ2-5; the match to TRBD1 covers 7 bases. Trimming removed 6 bases from V and 0 bases from J; junction bases left unmatched: 7. CDR1 is MDHEN, CDR2 SYDVKM, per germline. CDR3 length: 15 amino acids.

The gene calls are TRBV7-9 and TRBJ1-2, with D tentatively TRBD1 (5 bases). V lost 3 bases and J 6 bases, leaving 11 bases between the germline ends. The CDR3 loop spans 13 amino acids. Looked up from germline, CDR1 is SEHNR and CDR2 is FQNEAQ (reference sequence). The CDR3 bases are TGTGCCAGCAGCTTCAGGGAACTGGATGGCTACACCTTC. This translates into CASSFRELDGYTF.

CDR3 loop: CASSSRQEMRGHTIYF. The CDR3 DNA follows: TGTGCCAGCAGCTCACGACAGGAGATGAGGGGACACACCATATATTTT. The gene calls are TRBV7-9 and TRBJ1-3; weak D call: TRBD1 (6 bases). This CDR3 spans 16 amino acids. The germline V gene has CDR1 SEHNR and CDR2 FQNEAQ (reference sequence). Trimming removed 4 bases from V and 8 bases from J, with 21 bases in between.

The genes are TRBV28 and TRBJ2-1, with D possibly TRBD1 on 5 matching bases. From germline, CDR1 is MDHEN and CDR2 SYDVKM. V was clipped by 3 bases and J by 4 bases, with 13 bases between them. This CDR3 comprises 15 residues. Here the CDR3 DNA reads TGTGCCAGCAGTTTCCCCCTGGGGCCATACAATGAGCAGTTCTTC. It is translated as CASSFPLGPYNEQFF. The complete variable domain, with remaining parts taken from reference TRBV28 and TRBJ2-1, reads DVKVTQSSRYLVKRTGEKVFLECVQDMDHENMFWYRQDPGLGLRLIYFSYDVKMKEKGDIPEGYSVSREKKERFSLILESASTNQTSMYLCASSFPLGPYNEQFFGPGTRLTVL.

The rearrangement links TRBV25-1 to TRBJ1-1, with TRBD1 as a possible D gene (6 bases). The CDR3 loop spans 15 amino acids. V lost 6 bases to trimming and J lost 3 bases, with 17 bases between them. Germline V gene lookup returns CDR1 MGHDK and CDR2 SYGVNS. The CDR3 DNA reads TGTGCCAGCAGGGGGCCTGCCCAGGGGCACACTGAAGCTTTCTTT. Amino acids: CASRGPAQGHTEAFF.

This chain uses TRBV27 with TRBJ2-7; no reliable D call. Germline CDR1 reads MNHEY; CDR2 reads SMNVEV (reference sequence). The CDR3 has 14 residues. Trimming removed 3 bases from V and 1 base from J, with 10 bases in between. The CDR3 reads CASSFMATSYEQYF. The CDR3 coding sequence is TGTGCCAGCAGTTTCATGGCCACTTCCTACGAGCAGTACTTC.

The V gene is TRBV6-1, the J gene TRBJ1-5, with unresolved D. The germline CDR1 and CDR2 sequences are MNHNS and SASEGT. This CDR3 is built from 16 residues. V lost 3 bases, J lost 0 bases, and 12 bases lay in between. CDR3 region: CASSDISRYSNQPQHF. The CDR3 nucleotides are TGTGCCAGCAGTGACATAAGCAGATATAGCAATCAGCCCCAGCATTTT.

CDR3 coding DNA: TGTGCCAGCAGCCAAGATGCGGTTTTCCATGCTGAAGCTTTCTTT. This encodes CASSQDAVFHAEAFF. V is TRBV6-5 and J is TRBJ1-1; no clear D. V lost 6 bases and J lost 6, with 20 bases in between. Germline loops: CDR1 MNHEY, CDR2 SVGAGI. The CDR3 extends over 15 amino acids.